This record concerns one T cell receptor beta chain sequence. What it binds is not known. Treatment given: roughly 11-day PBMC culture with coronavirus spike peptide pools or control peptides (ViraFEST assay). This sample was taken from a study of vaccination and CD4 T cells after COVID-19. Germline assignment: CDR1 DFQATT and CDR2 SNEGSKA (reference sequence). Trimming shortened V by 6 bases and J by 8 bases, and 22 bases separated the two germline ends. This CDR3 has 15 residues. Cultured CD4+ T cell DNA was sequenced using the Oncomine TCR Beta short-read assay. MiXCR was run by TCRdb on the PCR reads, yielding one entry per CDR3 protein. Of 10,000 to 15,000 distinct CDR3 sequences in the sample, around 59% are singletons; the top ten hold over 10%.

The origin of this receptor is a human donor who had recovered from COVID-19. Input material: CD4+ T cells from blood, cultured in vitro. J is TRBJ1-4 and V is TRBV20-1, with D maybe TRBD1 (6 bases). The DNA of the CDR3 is TGCAGTGCCCCGAACTCACGGGGGGGCGGGGAAAAACTGTTTTTT. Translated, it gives CSAPNSRGGGEKLFF.